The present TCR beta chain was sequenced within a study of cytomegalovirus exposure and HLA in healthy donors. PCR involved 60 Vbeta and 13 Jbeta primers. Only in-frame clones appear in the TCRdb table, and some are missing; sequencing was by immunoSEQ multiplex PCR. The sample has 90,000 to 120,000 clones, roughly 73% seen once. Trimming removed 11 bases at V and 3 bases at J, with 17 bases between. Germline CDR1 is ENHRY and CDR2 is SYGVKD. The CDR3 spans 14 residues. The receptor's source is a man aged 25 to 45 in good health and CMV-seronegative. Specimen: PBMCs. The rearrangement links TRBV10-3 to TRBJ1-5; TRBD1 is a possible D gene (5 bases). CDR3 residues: CASNGGTNNQPQHF. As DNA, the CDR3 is TGTGCCTCCAATGGAGGGACTAACAATCAGCCCCAGCATTTT.